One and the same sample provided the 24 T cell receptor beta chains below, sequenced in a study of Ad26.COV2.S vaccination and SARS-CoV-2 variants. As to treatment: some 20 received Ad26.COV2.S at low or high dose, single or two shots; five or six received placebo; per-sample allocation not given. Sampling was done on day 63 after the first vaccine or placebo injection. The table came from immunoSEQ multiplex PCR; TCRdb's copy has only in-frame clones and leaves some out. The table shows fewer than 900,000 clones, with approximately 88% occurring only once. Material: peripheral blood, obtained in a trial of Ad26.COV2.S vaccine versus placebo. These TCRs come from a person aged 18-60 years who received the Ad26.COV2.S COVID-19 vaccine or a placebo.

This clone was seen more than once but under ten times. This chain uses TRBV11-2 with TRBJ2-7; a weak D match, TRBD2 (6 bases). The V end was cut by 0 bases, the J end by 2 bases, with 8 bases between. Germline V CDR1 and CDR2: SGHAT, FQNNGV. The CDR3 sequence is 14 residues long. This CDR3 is CASSLDSGPYEQYF. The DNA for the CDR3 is TGTGCCAGCAGCTTAGACAGCGGGCCCTACGAGCAGTACTTC. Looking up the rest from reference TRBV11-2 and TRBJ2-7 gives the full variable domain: EAGVAQSPRYKIIEKRQSVAFWCNPISGHATLYWYQQILGQGPKLLIQFQNNGVVDDSQLPKDRFSAERLKGVDSTLKIQPAKLEDSAVYLCASSLDSGPYEQYFGPGTRLTVT.

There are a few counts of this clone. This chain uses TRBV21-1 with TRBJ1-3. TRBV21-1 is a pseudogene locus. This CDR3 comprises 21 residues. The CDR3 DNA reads TGTGCCAGCAGCAACTTCCCAGGGACTCAGATAGTCCGGCACTCTGGAAACACCATATATTTT. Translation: CASSNFPGTQIVRHSGNTIYF.

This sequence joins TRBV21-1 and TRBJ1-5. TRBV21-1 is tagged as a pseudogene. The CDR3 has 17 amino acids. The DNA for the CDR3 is TGTGCCAGCAGCAAAAGCTGCCCCACTCGCCTCAATCAGCCCCAGCATTTT. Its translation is CASSKSCPTRLNQPQHF.

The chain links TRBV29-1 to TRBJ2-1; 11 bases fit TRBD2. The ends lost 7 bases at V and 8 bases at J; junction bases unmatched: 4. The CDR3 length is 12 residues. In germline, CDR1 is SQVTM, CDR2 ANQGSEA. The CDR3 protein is CSGLAGGDEQFF. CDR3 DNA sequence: TGCAGCGGGCTAGCGGGAGGAGATGAGCAGTTCTTC.

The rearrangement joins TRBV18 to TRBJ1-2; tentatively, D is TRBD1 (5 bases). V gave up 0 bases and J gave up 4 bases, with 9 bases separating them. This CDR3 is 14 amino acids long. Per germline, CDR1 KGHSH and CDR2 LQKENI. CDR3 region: CASSPPTAPYGYTF. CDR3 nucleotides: TGTGCCAGCTCACCACCGACAGCCCCCTATGGCTACACCTTC.

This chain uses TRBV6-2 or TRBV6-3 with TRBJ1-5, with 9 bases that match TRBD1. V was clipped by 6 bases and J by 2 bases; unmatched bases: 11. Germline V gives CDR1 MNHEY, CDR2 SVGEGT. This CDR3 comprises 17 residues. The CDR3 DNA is TGTGCCAGCAGCCAAGCGCCTAGGGACAGGGGCAATCAGCCCCAGCATTTT. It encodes CASSQAPRDRGNQPQHF.

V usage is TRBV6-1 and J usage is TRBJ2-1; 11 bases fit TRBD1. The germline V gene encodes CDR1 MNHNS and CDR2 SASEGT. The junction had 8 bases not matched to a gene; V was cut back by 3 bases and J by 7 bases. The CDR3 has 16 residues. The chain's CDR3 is CASSDRDRGVWNEQFF. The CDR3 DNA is TGTGCCAGCAGTGATAGGGACAGGGGGGTTTGGAATGAGCAGTTCTTC.

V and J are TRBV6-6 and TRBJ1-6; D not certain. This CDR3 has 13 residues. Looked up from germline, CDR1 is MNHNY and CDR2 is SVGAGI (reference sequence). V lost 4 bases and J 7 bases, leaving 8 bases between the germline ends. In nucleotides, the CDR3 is TGTGCCAGCAGTTGGGTGGGCAATTCACCCCTCCACTTT. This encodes CASSWVGNSPLHF.

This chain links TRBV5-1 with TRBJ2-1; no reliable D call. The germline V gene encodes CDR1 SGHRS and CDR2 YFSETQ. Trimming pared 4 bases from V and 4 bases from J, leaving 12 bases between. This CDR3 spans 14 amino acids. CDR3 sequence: CASSTSGLYNEQFF. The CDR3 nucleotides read TGCGCCAGCAGCACCTCGGGCCTTTACAATGAGCAGTTCTTC.

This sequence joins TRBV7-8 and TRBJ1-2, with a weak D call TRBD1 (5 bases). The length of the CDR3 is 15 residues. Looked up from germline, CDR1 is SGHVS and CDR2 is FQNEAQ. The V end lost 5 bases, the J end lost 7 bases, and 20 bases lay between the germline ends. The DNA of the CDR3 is TGTGCCAGCAGCCGAATTGGCGGGGAGGGGAGTGGCTACACCTTC. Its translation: CASSRIGGEGSGYTF.

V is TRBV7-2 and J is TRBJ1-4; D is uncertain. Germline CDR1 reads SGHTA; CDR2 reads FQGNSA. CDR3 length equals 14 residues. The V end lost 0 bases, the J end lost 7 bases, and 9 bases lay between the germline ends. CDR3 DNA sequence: TGTGCCAGCAGCTTAGCCCACCGGGCTGAAAAACTGTTTTTT. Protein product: CASSLAHRAEKLFF.

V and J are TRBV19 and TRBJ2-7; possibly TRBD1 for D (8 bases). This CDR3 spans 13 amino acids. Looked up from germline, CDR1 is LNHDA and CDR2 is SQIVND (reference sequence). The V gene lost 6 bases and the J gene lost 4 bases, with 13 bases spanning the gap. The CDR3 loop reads CASSTGGGYEQYF. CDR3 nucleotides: TGTGCCAGTAGCACAGGGGGGGGTTACGAGCAGTACTTC.

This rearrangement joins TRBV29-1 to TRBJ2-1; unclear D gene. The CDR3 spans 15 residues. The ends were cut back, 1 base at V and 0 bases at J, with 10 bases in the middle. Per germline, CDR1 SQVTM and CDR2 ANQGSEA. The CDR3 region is CSVEAPKSSYNEQFF. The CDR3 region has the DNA TGCAGCGTTGAAGCCCCTAAGAGCTCCTACAATGAGCAGTTCTTC.

This chain's CDR3 is CASTEGRGYYEQYF. The CDR3 DNA is TGCGCCAGCACCGAAGGGAGGGGTTACTACGAGCAGTACTTC. The chain has TRBV5-1 and TRBJ2-7, with TRBD2 matching 7 bases. J was trimmed by 3 bases and V by 6 bases; bases with no gene match: 9. The CDR3 runs 14 residues. Germline V gene data show CDR1 as SGHRS and CDR2 as YFSETQ.

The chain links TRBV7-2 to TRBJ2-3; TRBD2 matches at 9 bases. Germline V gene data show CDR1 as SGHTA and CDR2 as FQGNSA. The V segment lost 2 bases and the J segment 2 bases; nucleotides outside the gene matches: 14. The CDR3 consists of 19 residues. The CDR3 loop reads CASSLFASGANPYTDTQYF. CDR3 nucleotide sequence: TGTGCCAGCAGCTTATTCGCTAGCGGGGCCAATCCTTACACAGATACGCAGTATTTT.

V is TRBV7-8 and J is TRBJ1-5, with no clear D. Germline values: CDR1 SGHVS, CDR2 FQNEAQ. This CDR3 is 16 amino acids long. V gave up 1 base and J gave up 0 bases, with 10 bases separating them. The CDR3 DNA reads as TGTGCCAGCAGCTTAGAGCAGGCTTATAGCAATCAGCCCCAGCATTTT. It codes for CASSLEQAYSNQPQHF.

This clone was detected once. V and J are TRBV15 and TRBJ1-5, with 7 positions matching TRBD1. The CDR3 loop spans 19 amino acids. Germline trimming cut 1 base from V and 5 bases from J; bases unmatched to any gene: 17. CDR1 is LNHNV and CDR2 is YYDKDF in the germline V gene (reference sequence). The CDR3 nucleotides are TGTGCCACCAGCAGAGTTACAGGGGATCATAGCAGCCTCTATCAGCCCCAGCATTTT. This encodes CATSRVTGDHSSLYQPQHF.

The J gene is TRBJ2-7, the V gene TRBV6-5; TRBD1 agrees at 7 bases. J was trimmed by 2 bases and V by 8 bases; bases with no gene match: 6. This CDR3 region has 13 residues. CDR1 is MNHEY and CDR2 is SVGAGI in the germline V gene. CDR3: CASQDRTTYEQYF. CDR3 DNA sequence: TGTGCCAGCCAGGACAGGACCACCTACGAGCAGTACTTC.

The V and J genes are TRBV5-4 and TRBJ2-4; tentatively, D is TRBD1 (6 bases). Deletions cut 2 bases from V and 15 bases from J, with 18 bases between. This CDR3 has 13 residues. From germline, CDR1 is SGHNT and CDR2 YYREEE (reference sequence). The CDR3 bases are TGTGCCAGCAGCTTTCAGGGGACGCCACCACGGTACTTC. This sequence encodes CASSFQGTPPRYF. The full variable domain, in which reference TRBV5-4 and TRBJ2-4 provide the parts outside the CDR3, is ETGVTQSPTHLIKTRGQQVTLRCSSQSGHNTVSWYQQALGQGPQFIFQYYREEENGRGNFPPRFSGLQFPNYSSELNVNALELDDSALYLCASSFQGTPPRYFGAGTRLSVL.

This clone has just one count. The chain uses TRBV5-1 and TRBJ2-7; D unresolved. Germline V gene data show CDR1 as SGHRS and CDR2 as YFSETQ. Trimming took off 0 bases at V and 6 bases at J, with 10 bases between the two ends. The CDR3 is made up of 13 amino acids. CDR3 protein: CASSLGPWREQYF. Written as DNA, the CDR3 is TGCGCCAGCAGCTTGGGGCCGTGGCGCGAGCAGTACTTC.

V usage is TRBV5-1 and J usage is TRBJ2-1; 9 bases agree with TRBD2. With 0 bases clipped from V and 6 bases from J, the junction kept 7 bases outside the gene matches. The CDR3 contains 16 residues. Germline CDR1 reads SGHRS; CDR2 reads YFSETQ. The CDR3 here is CASSLVLAGDSNEQFF. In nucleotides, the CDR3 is TGCGCCAGCAGCTTGGTGTTAGCGGGAGACAGCAATGAGCAGTTCTTC.

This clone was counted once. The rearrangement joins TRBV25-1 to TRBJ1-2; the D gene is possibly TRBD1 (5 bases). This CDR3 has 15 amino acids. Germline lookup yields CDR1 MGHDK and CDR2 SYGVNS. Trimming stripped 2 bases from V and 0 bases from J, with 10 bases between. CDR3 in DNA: TGTGCCAGCAGTGAAAGGGGTAACCCTAACTATGGCTACACCTTC. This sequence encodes CASSERGNPNYGYTF.

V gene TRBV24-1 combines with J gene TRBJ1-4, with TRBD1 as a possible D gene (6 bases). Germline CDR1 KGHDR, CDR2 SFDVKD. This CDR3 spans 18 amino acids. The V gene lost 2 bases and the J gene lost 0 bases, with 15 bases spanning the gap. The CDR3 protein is CATSDSSGGPATNEKLFF. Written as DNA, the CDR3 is TGTGCCACCAGTGATTCGTCTGGGGGGCCGGCAACTAATGAAAAACTGTTTTTT.

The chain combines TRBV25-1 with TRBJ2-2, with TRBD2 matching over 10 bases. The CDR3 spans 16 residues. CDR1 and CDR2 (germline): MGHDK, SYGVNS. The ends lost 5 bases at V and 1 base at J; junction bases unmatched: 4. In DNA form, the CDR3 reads TGTGCCAGCAGTTTACCTAGCGGGAGGAACACCGGGGAGCTGTTTTTT. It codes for CASSLPSGRNTGELFF.